This T cell receptor (beta chain) was recovered during a study of CD8 T cells in ankylosing spondylitis. TCRdb passed the 5' RACE reads through MiXCR, listing each CDR3 protein once. The data hold fewer than 250,000 distinct CDR3 sequences, with about 16% observed a single time. Whole-study findings and limits: There was a TCR beta motif, made of 7 to 9 highly homologous variants, that appeared characteristic of ankylosing spondylitis blood. Earlier literature documents some of the motif variants in reactive arthritis synovial fluid and blood.

Trimming at V came to 6 bases and at J to 1 base, leaving 3 bases not matched to a gene. This CDR3 contains 15 residues. The sample holds a few counts of this clonotype. As yet, its antigen is unknown. The sequenced material came from blood, either unsorted or a sorted T cell fraction (not recorded which). The chain recombines TRBV12-3 or TRBV12-4 with TRBJ2-6, with 7 positions matching TRBD1. The receptor's source is a male donor with ankylosing spondylitis. CDR3 bases: TGTGCCAGCAGGGACAGGATGTCTGGGGCCAACGTCCTGACTTTC. Its translation is CASRDRMSGANVLTF.